These T cell receptor beta chains were read from a single sample in a study of blood T cell repertoires in COVID-19. Generated by immunoSEQ multiplex PCR, the TCRdb table keeps only in-frame clones and is missing some. The table includes 84,000 or so clones, around 83% detected once. Sequenced: peripheral blood. These receptors all stem from a man at least 80 years old with active or convalescent COVID-19. The CDR3 runs from the conserved cysteine through the conserved F or W. A D gene is named only where the DNA matches it firmly. Rows give clone size only sometimes, using once, few, many, or a class for an expanded clone.

size: once
length: 14
V: TRBV27
D: NA
J: TRBJ2-5
DNA: TGTGCCAGCAGTTTAGCCGGGGTTAGGGAGACCCAGTACTTC
CDR3: CASSLAGVRETQYF

size: NA
length: 14
V: TRBV24-1
D: TRBD2
J: TRBJ2-1
DNA: TGTGCCACCCGCGGGGCGGGAGTTGACAATGAGCAGTTCTTC
CDR3: CATRGAGVDNEQFF

size: NA
length: 16
V: TRBV21-1
D: NA
J: TRBJ2-3
DNA: TGTGCCAGCAGCAATGATCTAGCGGGAGTCCCAGATACGCAGTATTTT
CDR3: CASSNDLAGVPDTQYF

size: NA
length: 14
V: TRBV29-1
D: TRBD2
J: TRBJ2-1
DNA: TGCAGCGCCTTGGGACTAGCGGGAGTCAATGAGCAGTTCTTC
CDR3: CSALGLAGVNEQFF

size: NA
length: 17
V: TRBV7-9
D: TRBD2
J: TRBJ2-3
DNA: TGTGCCAGCACCACCTCTCCGGGAGGTCCGAAGACAGATACGCAGTATTTT
CDR3: CASTTSPGGPKTDTQYF

size: few
length: 12
V: TRBV7-2
D: NA
J: TRBJ1-6
DNA: TGTGCCAGCAGCTACAGAAATTCACCCCTCCACTTT
CDR3: CASSYRNSPLHF

size: NA
length: 16
V: TRBV7-9
D: TRBD1
J: TRBJ2-5
DNA: TGTGCCAGCAGCCCCCACCGAACCGGGACAGTCGAGACCCAGTACTTC
CDR3: CASSPHRTGTVETQYF

size: NA
length: 13
V: TRBV2
D: NA
J: TRBJ1-5
DNA: TGTGCCAGCAGTGAGGGCGTTCAACAGCCCCAGCATTTT
CDR3: CASSEGVQQPQHF

size: NA
length: 14
V: TRBV5-4
D: NA
J: TRBJ1-1
DNA: TGTGCCAGCAGCTTGGACAGTGTGAACACTGAAGCTTTCTTT
CDR3: CASSLDSVNTEAFF

size: NA
length: 15
V: TRBV6-6
D: TRBD2
J: TRBJ2-2
DNA: TGTGCCAGCAGCGGACTAGCGGGGGGTTCAGGGGAGCTGTTTTTT
CDR3: CASSGLAGGSGELFF

size: NA
length: 12
V: TRBV6-5
D: NA
J: TRBJ2-7
DNA: TGTGCCAGCACCCAACAGGGCTACGAGCAGTACTTC
CDR3: CASTQQGYEQYF

size: NA
length: 16
V: TRBV19
D: NA
J: TRBJ1-3
DNA: TGTGCCAGTAGTATCTATGGACATACCCCTGGAAACACCATATATTTT
CDR3: CASSIYGHTPGNTIYF

size: NA
length: 14
V: TRBV28
D: TRBD1
J: TRBJ1-4
DNA: TGTGCCAGCAGTCAGACAGGGGCGGGCGAAAAACTGTTTTTT
CDR3: CASSQTGAGEKLFF

size: NA
length: 15
V: TRBV28
D: TRBD2
J: TRBJ2-3
DNA: TGTGCCAGCAGACGGACTAGCTTAGACGGAGATACGCAGTATTTT
CDR3: CASRRTSLDGDTQYF

size: NA
length: 16
V: TRBV2
D: NA
J: TRBJ2-5
DNA: TGTGCCAGCAGGCGTTGGGGGGCGGGAGTCCAAGAGACCCAGTACTTC
CDR3: CASRRWGAGVQETQYF

size: NA
length: 14
V: TRBV18
D: NA
J: TRBJ1-2
DNA: TGTGCCAGCTCACCAAGCGGACAGAGCTATGGCTACACCTTC
CDR3: CASSPSGQSYGYTF

size: few
length: 14
V: TRBV7-2
D: TRBD1
J: TRBJ2-7
DNA: TGTGCCAGCAGCCTCGAGAGGGACAGCTACGAGCAGTACTTC
CDR3: CASSLERDSYEQYF

size: NA
length: 13
V: TRBV19
D: TRBD2
J: TRBJ2-7
DNA: TGTGCCAGCCGTAGCGGGAAAGCCTACGAGCAGTACTTC
CDR3: CASRSGKAYEQYF

size: NA
length: 15
V: TRBV28
D: NA
J: TRBJ1-2
DNA: TGTGCCAGCAGTTTAAATCTCGGGACAAGCTATGGCTACACCTTC
CDR3: CASSLNLGTSYGYTF

size: NA
length: 15
V: TRBV28
D: TRBD2
J: TRBJ2-5
DNA: TGTGCCAGCAGTCCCCGGGGGGGCTCACAAGAGACCCAGTACTTC
CDR3: CASSPRGGSQETQYF

size: few
length: 15
V: TRBV19
D: TRBD1
J: TRBJ1-6
DNA: TGTGCCAGTACTGGGACAGGCACCTATAATTCACCCCTCCACTTT
CDR3: CASTGTGTYNSPLHF

size: NA
length: 15
V: TRBV6-5
D: TRBD1
J: TRBJ1-3
DNA: TGTGCCAGCAAACCCACAGGGGTGGACGGAAACACCATATATTTT
CDR3: CASKPTGVDGNTIYF

size: NA
length: 14
V: TRBV28
D: TRBD1
J: TRBJ2-5
DNA: TGTGCCAGCAGTTTACCGACAGGGGCAAAGACCCAGTACTTC
CDR3: CASSLPTGAKTQYF

size: NA
length: 15
V: TRBV28
D: NA
J: TRBJ2-7
DNA: TGTGCCAGCTCGCCAGCGGGTCGTAGCTCCTACGAGCAGTACTTC
CDR3: CASSPAGRSSYEQYF

size: once
length: 14
V: TRBV3-1/TRBV3-2
D: TRBD1
J: TRBJ1-1
DNA: TGTGCCAGCACCCGGGACAGTCTTAACACTGAAGCTTTCTTT
CDR3: CASTRDSLNTEAFF

size: NA
length: 16
V: TRBV29-1
D: TRBD2
J: TRBJ2-5
DNA: TGCAGCGTTGAGGTGGCTAGCGGGGGGCCTATGGAGACCCAGTACTTC
CDR3: CSVEVASGGPMETQYF

size: NA
length: 11
V: TRBV19
D: NA
J: TRBJ1-2
DNA: TGTGCCGGAGGGTCTGACTATGGCTACACCTTC
CDR3: CAGGSDYGYTF

size: NA
length: 12
V: TRBV3-1/TRBV3-2
D: NA
J: TRBJ1-1
DNA: TGTGCCAGCAGCCATGAGGGGGCTGAAGCTTTCTTT
CDR3: CASSHEGAEAFF

size: once
length: 14
V: TRBV10-1
D: NA
J: TRBJ2-5
DNA: TGCGCCAGCAGTGACTCCAGGAGAGGGGAGACCCAGTACTTC
CDR3: CASSDSRRGETQYF

size: few
length: 20
V: TRBV9
D: TRBD2
J: TRBJ2-3
DNA: TGTGCCAGCAGCGTAGAATTGGGACTAGCGGGAGGGCCCGACACAGATACGCAGTATTTT
CDR3: CASSVELGLAGGPDTDTQYF

size: NA
length: 15
V: TRBV10-1
D: TRBD1
J: TRBJ2-5
DNA: TGCGCCAGCAGTGATAGTAGGACAGGGAGGGAGACCCAGTACTTC
CDR3: CASSDSRTGRETQYF

size: NA
length: 15
V: TRBV30
D: NA
J: TRBJ1-1
DNA: TGTGCCTGGAGTGTACGGGGGGGGCCACCGGCAAGAGCTTTCTTT
CDR3: CAWSVRGGPPARAFF

size: few
length: 12
V: TRBV7-9
D: NA
J: TRBJ1-2
DNA: TGTGCCAGCAGCTTACAGGGGTATGGCTACACCTTC
CDR3: CASSLQGYGYTF

size: NA
length: 14
V: TRBV5-1
D: NA
J: TRBJ1-1
DNA: TGCGCCAGCAGCTTGCTCAGATCGAACACTGAAGCTTTCTTT
CDR3: CASSLLRSNTEAFF

size: NA
length: 13
V: TRBV11-2
D: NA
J: TRBJ2-1
DNA: TGTGCCAGCAGCCTTAACAGGGTCGGGGAGCAGTTCTTC
CDR3: CASSLNRVGEQFF

size: NA
length: 14
V: TRBV10-2
D: TRBD1
J: TRBJ2-3
DNA: TGCGCCAGCACCGGGACAGGGTCCACAGATACGCAGTATTTT
CDR3: CASTGTGSTDTQYF

size: NA
length: 14
V: TRBV5-1
D: TRBD2
J: TRBJ2-5
DNA: TGCGCCAGCAGCTCGACTAGCGGGCAAGAGACCCAGTACTTC
CDR3: CASSSTSGQETQYF

size: few
length: 14
V: TRBV4-1
D: TRBD2
J: TRBJ2-1
DNA: TGCGCCAGCAGCCGAATAGCGGGGGCGAATGAGCAGTTCTTC
CDR3: CASSRIAGANEQFF

size: once
length: 15
V: TRBV3-1/TRBV3-2
D: NA
J: TRBJ2-5
DNA: TGTGCCAGCAGCCTAAACCGAGGAAGTCAAGAGACCCAGTACTTC
CDR3: CASSLNRGSQETQYF

size: NA
length: 13
V: TRBV2
D: TRBD1
J: TRBJ1-2
DNA: TGTGCCAGCAGTGGGATACAGGGGGCTGGCTACACCTTC
CDR3: CASSGIQGAGYTF

size: once
length: 14
V: TRBV6-2/TRBV6-3
D: NA
J: TRBJ1-1
DNA: TGTGCCAGCAGTTACCCCGGAGAGTTCACTGAAGCTTTCTTT
CDR3: CASSYPGEFTEAFF

size: NA
length: 13
V: TRBV27
D: NA
J: TRBJ1-2
DNA: TGTGCCAGCAGTTACAGGGACGGCTATGGCTACACCTTC
CDR3: CASSYRDGYGYTF